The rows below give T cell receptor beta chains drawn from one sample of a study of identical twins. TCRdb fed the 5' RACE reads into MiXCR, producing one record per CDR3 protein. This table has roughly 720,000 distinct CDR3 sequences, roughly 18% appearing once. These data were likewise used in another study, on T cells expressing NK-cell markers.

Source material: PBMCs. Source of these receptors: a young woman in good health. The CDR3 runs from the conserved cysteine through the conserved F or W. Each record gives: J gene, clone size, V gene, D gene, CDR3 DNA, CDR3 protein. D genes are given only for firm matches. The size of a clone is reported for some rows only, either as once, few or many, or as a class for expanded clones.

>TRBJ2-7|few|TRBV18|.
TGTGCCAGCTCAACACAAGAAAACGGGGAGCAGTACTTC
CASSTQENGEQYF
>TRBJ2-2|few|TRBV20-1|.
TGCAGTGCTAGCAAGAGGGGACTCACCGGGGAGCTGTTTTTT
CSASKRGLTGELFF
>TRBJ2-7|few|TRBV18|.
TGTGCCAGCTCACCTGACAATTACGAGCAGTACTTC
CASSPDNYEQYF
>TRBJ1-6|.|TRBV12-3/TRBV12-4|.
TGTGCCAGCAGTTTCGGGGGAAAAAATTCACCCCTCCACTTT
CASSFGGKNSPLHF
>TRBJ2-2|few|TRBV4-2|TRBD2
TGTGCCAGCAGCCCTCGACTAGCGGGAGAGGACACCGGGGAGCTGTTTTTT
CASSPRLAGEDTGELFF
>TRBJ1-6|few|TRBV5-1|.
TGCGCCAGCAGCTTAGGTCAGGTCGCTTCACCCCTCCACTTT
CASSLGQVASPLHF
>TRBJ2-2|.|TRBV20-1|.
TGCAGTGCTAAGATGGCCGGGGAGCTGTTTTTT
CSAKMAGELFF
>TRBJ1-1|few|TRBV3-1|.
TGTGCCAGCAGCCAAGGACAGGTCCAGCAGGCTTTCTTT
CASSQGQVQQAFF
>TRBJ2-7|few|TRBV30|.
TGTGCCTGGAGGACGACAGCCGGAGGGTACGAGCAGTACTTC
CAWRTTAGGYEQYF
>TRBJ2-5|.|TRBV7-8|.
TGTGCCAGCAGCCCAAAAATGAAGGAGACCCAGTACTTC
CASSPKMKETQYF
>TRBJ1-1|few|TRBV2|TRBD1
TGTGCCAGCACCACGGGACAGGGGAACACTGAAGCTTTCTTT
CASTTGQGNTEAFF
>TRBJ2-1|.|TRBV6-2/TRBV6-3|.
TGTGCCAGCAGCCAGGCAGTCCTGCCGAATTTTGGGCGGTTCTTC
CASSQAVLPNFGRFF
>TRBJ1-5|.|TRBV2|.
TGTGCCAGCAGTCCAGGGTCGGGTCAGCCCCAGCATTTT
CASSPGSGQPQHF
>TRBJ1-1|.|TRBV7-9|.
TGTGCCAGCAGCTGGGGAGTGACCGACACTGAAGCTTTCTTT
CASSWGVTDTEAFF
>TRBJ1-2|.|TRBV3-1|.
TGTGCCAGCAGCCAAGGGGGGGCTTATGGCTACACCTTC
CASSQGGAYGYTF
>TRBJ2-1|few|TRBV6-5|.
TGTGCCAGCAGTTACGCAGGATGGAGCAATGAGCAGTTCTTC
CASSYAGWSNEQFF
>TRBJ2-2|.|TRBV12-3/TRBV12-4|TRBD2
TGTGCCAGCACCGTGGGGCTAGCGGGGCTCGGGGAGCTGTTTTTT
CASTVGLAGLGELFF
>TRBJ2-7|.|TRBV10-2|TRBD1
TGCGCCAGCACAAAAGACAGGGACCGAAGCTCCTACGAGCAGTACTTC
CASTKDRDRSSYEQYF
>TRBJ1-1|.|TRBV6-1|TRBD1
TGTGCCAGCAGACCTCCGGGACAGGGAAAGGGAGCTTTCTTT
CASRPPGQGKGAFF
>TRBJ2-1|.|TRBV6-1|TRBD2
TGTGCCAGCAGCGCCAGGCGGGGGGGTAACAATGAGCAGTTCTTC
CASSARRGGNNEQFF
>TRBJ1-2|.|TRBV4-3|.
TGCGCCAGCAGCCAAGAGCATGGGGTTTATGGCTACACCTTC
CASSQEHGVYGYTF
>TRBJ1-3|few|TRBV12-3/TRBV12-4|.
TGTGCCAGCAGCCGAACAGGGAACTCTGGAAACACCATATATTTT
CASSRTGNSGNTIYF
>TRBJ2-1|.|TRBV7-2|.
TGTGCCAGCACCTTGGTGGTGGCGGGAGAGCAGTTCTTC
CASTLVVAGEQFF
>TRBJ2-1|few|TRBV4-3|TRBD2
TGCGCCAGCAGCCGCGACGCGGGAGGGCGGAATGAGCAGTTCTTC
CASSRDAGGRNEQFF
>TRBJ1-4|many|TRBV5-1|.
TGCGCCAGCAGCTTGGAGATCCCCAAGAGTGCAACTAATGAAAAACTGTTTTTT
CASSLEIPKSATNEKLFF
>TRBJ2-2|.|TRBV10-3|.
TGTGCCATCAGACGGTTGACTTGGGGGGACCCCGGGGAGCTGTTTTTT
CAIRRLTWGDPGELFF
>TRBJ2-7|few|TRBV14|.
TGTGCCAGCAGTACGATAAACTCCTACGAGCAGTACTTC
CASSTINSYEQYF
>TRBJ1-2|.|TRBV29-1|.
TGCAGCGTTGGGGGAGGCCCTTATGGCTACACCTTC
CSVGGGPYGYTF
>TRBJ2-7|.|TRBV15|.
TGTGCCACCAGCAGAGCTCCCCTCGGGGCGTCCTTCTACGAGCAGTACTTC
CATSRAPLGASFYEQYF
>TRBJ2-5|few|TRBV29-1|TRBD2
TGCAGCCTCGCCCTAGCGGGAGAGACCCAGTACTTC
CSLALAGETQYF
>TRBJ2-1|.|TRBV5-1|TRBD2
TGCGCCAGCAGCATTGGGACTAGCGACAATGAGCAGTTCTTC
CASSIGTSDNEQFF
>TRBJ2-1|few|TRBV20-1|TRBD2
TGCAGTGCTCCTGGGACGACTAGCGGGGACAATGAGCAGTTCTTC
CSAPGTTSGDNEQFF
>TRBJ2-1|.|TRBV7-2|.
TGTGCCAGCAGCTTAGGGTGGGAGAGGATAGAGCAGTTCTTC
CASSLGWERIEQFF
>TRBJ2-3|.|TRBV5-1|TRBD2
TGCGCCAGCAGCTCCTACTCCGGGGGGGGTGCGGATACGCAGTATTTT
CASSSYSGGGADTQYF
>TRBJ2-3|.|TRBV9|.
TGTGCCAGCAGCGTAGGGGCCAGGCCTAGCACAGATACGCAGTATTTT
CASSVGARPSTDTQYF
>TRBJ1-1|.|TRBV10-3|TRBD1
TGTGCCATCAGAAGACAGGGTAGGAGGGCCACTGAAGCTTTCTTT
CAIRRQGRRATEAFF